The 12 T cell receptor beta chains in this list originate from one sample, sequenced in a study of blood T cell repertoires in COVID-19. TCRdb's table, derived via immunoSEQ multiplex PCR, lists solely in-frame clones and lacks some. The sample lists about 180,000 clones; about 87% were seen once. Sample: peripheral blood. The receptors derive from a woman aged 45-65 years with acute or convalescent COVID-19.

The chain is built from TRBV5-8 and TRBJ2-2; 7 nucleotides align to TRBD1. With V trimmed by 4 bases and J by 7 bases, 10 bases remained unmatched. The CDR3 runs 15 residues. Germline CDR1 SGHTS, CDR2 YDEGEE. CDR3 sequence: CASSLTRGRVGELFF. The CDR3 nucleotides are TGTGCCAGCAGCCTGACCAGGGGGAGAGTCGGGGAGCTGTTTTTT. The full variable domain, rest sourced from reference TRBV5-8 and TRBJ2-2, is EAGVTQSPTHLIKTRGQQATLRCSPISGHTSVYWYQQALGLGLQFLLWYDEGEERNRGNFPPRFSGRQFPNYSSELNVNALELEDSALYLCASSLTRGRVGELFFGEGSRLTVL.

The chain is built from TRBV30 and TRBJ2-2, with no clear D. Germline V gives CDR1 GTSNPN, CDR2 SVGIG (reference sequence). The CDR3 spans 15 residues. V was cut by 1 base and J by 4 bases, with 13 bases left in between. The DNA of the CDR3 is TGTGCCTGGAGTGCACGTTACTCCGGCACCGGGGAGCTGTTTTTT. Its translation is CAWSARYSGTGELFF.

The rearrangement joins TRBV5-4 to TRBJ2-7; D call uncertain. The CDR3 totals 13 residues. V dropped 4 bases and J dropped 2 bases, with 10 bases sitting between them. CDR1 is SGHNT and CDR2 is YYREEE in the germline V gene (reference sequence). The CDR3 here is CASSGDLTYEQYF. As DNA, the CDR3 is TGTGCCAGCAGCGGAGATCTGACCTACGAGCAGTACTTC. Full variable domain (remainder filled in from reference TRBV5-4 and TRBJ2-7): ETGVTQSPTHLIKTRGQQVTLRCSSQSGHNTVSWYQQALGQGPQFIFQYYREEENGRGNFPPRFSGLQFPNYSSELNVNALELDDSALYLCASSGDLTYEQYFGPGTRLTVT.

The CDR3 here is CAWGTGGVRSPLHF. CDR3 coding DNA: TGTGCCTGGGGAACTGGTGGAGTTAGGTCACCCCTCCACTTT. This sequence joins TRBV30 and TRBJ1-6; D ambiguous. CDR1 GTSNPN and CDR2 SVGIG come from the germline V gene (reference sequence). The CDR3 is 14 residues long. Trimming stripped 5 bases from V and 10 bases from J, with 18 bases between.

On this clone: One junction end disagrees with the germline gene, perhaps due to a read error. The genes are TRBV19 and TRBJ2-1, with 9 bases lining up with TRBD1. The CDR3 runs to 12 residues. The germline V gene has CDR1 LNHDA and CDR2 SQIVND (reference sequence). DNA for the CDR3: TGTGCCAGTAGTATAAGGAACAGGGGGCAGCTCTTC. It codes for CASSIRNRGQLF. Full variable domain (outside the CDR3, taken from reference TRBV19 and TRBJ2-1): DGGITQSPKYLFRKEGQNVTLSCEQNLNHDAMYWYRQDPGQGLRLIYYSQIVNDFQKGDIAEGYSVSREKKESFPLTVTSAQKNPTAFYLCASSIRNRGQLFGPGTRLTVL.

J is TRBJ2-5 and V is TRBV5-6, with 15 bases that match TRBD2. This CDR3 has 19 amino acids. Trimming cost V 0 bases and J 0 bases; bases outside gene matches: 6. Germline V gives CDR1 SGHDT, CDR2 YYEEEE. The CDR3 loop reads CASSLAGTSGGLYQETQYF. CDR3 DNA: TGTGCCAGCAGCTTGGCGGGGACTAGCGGGGGGTTGTACCAAGAGACCCAGTACTTC.

The chain is built from TRBV7-9 and TRBJ2-3, with 13 bases lining up with TRBD2. Germline lookup yields CDR1 SEHNR and CDR2 FQNEAQ (reference sequence). This CDR3 has 16 amino acids. Unmatched junction bases numbered 4, after V lost 4 bases and J lost 3 bases. DNA of the CDR3: TGTGCCAGCAGCTCAACTAGCGGGGGGGCTACAGATACGCAGTATTTT. This gives the protein CASSSTSGGATDTQYF.

This clone is a singleton in its sample. The CDR3 is CASSQGGLSGANVLTF. The CDR3 region has the DNA TGCGCCAGCAGCCAGGGGGGGCTCTCTGGGGCCAACGTCCTGACTTTC. V is TRBV4-1 and J is TRBJ2-6; D perhaps matches TRBD2 (7 bases). The germline gives CDR1 MGHRA, CDR2 YSYEKL. CDR3 length equals 16 residues. V was clipped by 3 bases and J by 0 bases, with 9 bases between them.

The chain uses TRBV10-2 and TRBJ2-7; perhaps TRBD2 as D (6 bases). Germline CDR1 and CDR2: WSHSY and SAAADI. The length of the CDR3 is 14 residues. V was cut by 6 bases and J by 2 bases, with 14 bases left in between. The CDR3 sequence is CASRAGTWAYEQYF. The CDR3, as DNA: TGCGCCAGCAGAGCCGGGACTTGGGCCTACGAGCAGTACTTC.

In nucleotides, the CDR3 is TGTGCCAGCAGATCGAGCGGAGATACGCAGTATTTT. It encodes CASRSSGDTQYF. V usage is TRBV6-6 and J usage is TRBJ2-3, with a weak D call TRBD2 (5 bases). The CDR3 runs 12 residues. Deletions cut 6 bases from V and 5 bases from J, with 9 bases between. CDR1 is MNHNY, CDR2 SVGAGI, per germline (reference sequence).

The chain is built from TRBV5-1 and TRBJ2-1, with TRBD2 matching 8 bases. Unmatched junction bases numbered 8, after V lost 6 bases and J lost 3 bases. The CDR3 runs 15 residues. Germline lookup yields CDR1 SGHRS and CDR2 YFSETQ. The CDR3 DNA is TGCGCCAGCAAGGACGGGAGGGGTTTCTACAATGAGCAGTTCTTC. This encodes CASKDGRGFYNEQFF.

The chain joins TRBV30 to TRBJ2-7; a weak D match, TRBD1 (5 bases). The CDR3 has 12 amino acids. Germline-derived CDR1 and CDR2 are GTSNPN and SVGIG (reference sequence). Here the CDR3 reads CAGQGAPYEQYF. CDR3 bases: TGTGCGGGCCAAGGGGCCCCCTACGAGCAGTACTTC.